Presented here are 27 T cell receptor beta chains from one specimen sequenced in a study of graft-versus-host responses after intestinal transplantation. Assay used: immunoSEQ multiplex PCR; TCRdb lists only in-frame clones, some missing. The sample has approximately 94,000 clones; roughly 87% are singletons. Their recognized antigens are unknown. The sequenced sample was unstimulated CD4+ T cells sorted from spleen or lymph node cells, obtained before transplant. These receptors were obtained from a human donor who was the organ donor for an intestinal transplant.

CDR3 in DNA: TGTGCCTGGGGGCCTACTTCCTACGAGCAGTACTTC. Translating gives CAWGPTSYEQYF. J is TRBJ2-7 and V is TRBV30; no clear D gene. Germline V lookup: CDR1 GTSNPN, CDR2 SVGIG (reference sequence). The CDR3 consists of 12 residues. Trimming left V 5 bases short and J 1 base short, with 9 bases between.

This rearrangement joins TRBV30 to TRBJ1-1; TRBD1 might be the D (6 bases). The germline CDR1 and CDR2 sequences are GTSNPN and SVGIG (reference sequence). Trimming stripped 1 base from V and 7 bases from J, with 16 bases between. This CDR3 has 14 amino acids. CDR3 bases: TGTGCCTGGAGTGGAGGGACATCCGGTAATGAAGCTTTCTTT. Translation gives CAWSGGTSGNEAFF.

V usage is TRBV5-5 and J usage is TRBJ1-1, with 7 bases that match TRBD1. Losses at the gene ends were 4 bases for V and 5 bases for J; bases not matched to a gene: 5. The CDR3 runs 13 residues. Germline assignment: CDR1 SGHKS and CDR2 YYEKEE (reference sequence). CDR3 protein: CASSQTGKTEAFF. The CDR3 DNA reads TGTGCCAGCAGCCAGACAGGGAAAACTGAAGCTTTCTTT.

The chain employs TRBV19 and TRBJ1-5, with D possibly TRBD1 on 5 matching bases. CDR3 length: 13 amino acids. Germline values: CDR1 LNHDA, CDR2 SQIVND (reference sequence). V dropped 7 bases and J dropped 5 bases, with 12 bases sitting between them. For the CDR3, the DNA is TGTGCCAGTAAGGTAGCGGGACATCAGCCCCAGCATTTT. Encoded protein: CASKVAGHQPQHF.

Turning to this clone: Compared with germline, one end of the junction differs, possibly owing to a read error. The rearrangement joins TRBV15 to TRBJ1-3, with D possibly matching TRBD1 (6 bases). The CDR3 runs 13 residues. Germline-derived CDR1 and CDR2 are LNHNV and YYDKDF (reference sequence). As DNA, the CDR3 is TGTGCCACCAGCAGGGACAGTGGAAGCACCATATATTTT. It yields the protein CATSRDSGSTIYF.

This sequence joins TRBV7-9 and TRBJ1-1, with TRBD1 matching over 7 bases. V was pared by 5 bases and J by 0 bases, with 9 bases of the junction left unmatched. The CDR3 loop spans 16 amino acids. Looked up from germline, CDR1 is SEHNR and CDR2 is FQNEAQ (reference sequence). CDR3 loop: CASSVTGTVMNTEAFF. The CDR3 DNA is TGTGCCAGCAGCGTAACCGGGACAGTCATGAACACTGAAGCTTTCTTT.

The J gene is TRBJ2-1, the V gene TRBV7-8; perhaps TRBD2 as D (6 bases). The length of the CDR3 is 12 residues. Germline-derived CDR1 and CDR2 are SGHVS and FQNEAQ. V was trimmed by 5 bases and J by 9 bases, leaving 11 bases between them. The CDR3 here is CASSRTAGEQFF. Written as DNA, the CDR3 is TGTGCCAGCAGCCGTACAGCGGGTGAGCAGTTCTTC.

The J gene is TRBJ1-2, the V gene TRBV9, with TRBD1 as a possible D gene (6 bases). The CDR3 covers 14 residues. Deletions cut 3 bases from V and 4 bases from J, with 13 bases between. Germline V gives CDR1 SGDLS, CDR2 YYNGEE. The CDR3 reads CASSDTGYGYGYTF. For the CDR3, the DNA is TGTGCCAGCAGCGACACAGGGTACGGCTATGGCTACACCTTC.

The chain joins TRBV6-5 to TRBJ2-2; 7 bases map to TRBD1. The CDR3 sequence is 14 residues long. In germline, CDR1 is MNHEY, CDR2 SVGAGI. V lost 8 bases and J lost 1; bases outside the gene matches: 4. CDR3 DNA sequence: TGTGCCAGCGCTAGGGACAGGAACACCGGGGAGCTGTTTTTT. Its protein product is CASARDRNTGELFF.

The chain carries TRBV2 and TRBJ1-3; D possibly corresponds to TRBD1 (6 bases). Germline V gives CDR1 SNHLY, CDR2 FYNNEI. V dropped 5 bases and J dropped 4 bases, with 15 bases sitting between them. The CDR3 extends over 15 amino acids. DNA of the CDR3: TGTGCCAGCAGTCAGATGGACAGAGTCGGAAACACCATATATTTT. Its protein is CASSQMDRVGNTIYF.

The genes are TRBV19 and TRBJ1-5, with a weak D call TRBD1 (5 bases). This CDR3 is built from 17 residues. Trimming left V 2 bases short and J 2 bases short, with 16 bases between. Germline V gene sequence: CDR1 LNHDA, CDR2 SQIVND (reference sequence). The CDR3 DNA sequence: TGTGCCAGTAGTATATACCTCGGGGGGGGTGGCAATCAGCCCCAGCATTTT. Translating gives CASSIYLGGGGNQPQHF. The full variable domain, completed using reference TRBV19 and TRBJ1-5, is DGGITQSPKYLFRKEGQNVTLSCEQNLNHDAMYWYRQDPGQGLRLIYYSQIVNDFQKGDIAEGYSVSREKKESFPLTVTSAQKNPTAFYLCASSIYLGGGGNQPQHFGDGTRLSIL.

V and J are TRBV2 and TRBJ1-3, with D perhaps matching TRBD1 (6 bases). The germline V gene has CDR1 SNHLY and CDR2 FYNNEI. V was pared by 6 bases and J by 1 base, with 16 bases between. The length of the CDR3 is 16 residues. The CDR3 spells CASSLQGWGSGNTIYF. DNA of the CDR3: TGTGCCAGCAGCCTACAGGGTTGGGGGTCTGGAAACACCATATATTTT.

A single count supports this clone. The V and J genes are TRBV4-2 and TRBJ1-3, with 7 bases identical to TRBD1. CDR1 is LGHNA, CDR2 YNFKEQ, per germline. J was trimmed by 0 bases and V by 3 bases; bases with no gene match: 11. The CDR3 is 18 residues long. The CDR3 coding sequence is TGTGCCAGCAGCCAGTCGGGCAGGGGGGGCCTCTCTGGAAACACCATATATTTT. Its translation is CASSQSGRGGLSGNTIYF.

The chain carries TRBV30 and TRBJ2-7, with D possibly TRBD1 on 5 matching bases. The V end was cut by 3 bases, the J end by 2 bases, with 20 bases between. CDR1 is GTSNPN, CDR2 SVGIG, per germline (reference sequence). The CDR3 spans 16 residues. CDR3 region: CAWRPYLLTATYEQYF. The CDR3 DNA sequence: TGTGCCTGGAGGCCATACCTGTTGACAGCAACCTACGAGCAGTACTTC.

This clone was counted only a few times. The same CDR3 arises from other DNA sequences in this sample as well. This chain connects TRBV18 to TRBJ2-7; D unresolved. Trimming shortened V by 3 bases and J by 0 bases, and 3 bases separated the two germline ends. The CDR3 is made up of 12 amino acids. Germline V gives CDR1 KGHSH, CDR2 LQKENI. CDR3 in amino acids: CASSPSSYEQYF. The CDR3 coding sequence is TGTGCCAGCTCACCCAGCTCCTACGAGCAGTACTTC.

The rearrangement joins TRBV4-1 to TRBJ1-1, with 9 bases matching TRBD1. This CDR3 spans 16 amino acids. V dropped 3 bases and J dropped 3; count of bases not matched to a gene: 8. CDR1 and CDR2 from the germline V gene are MGHRA and YSYEKL. The CDR3 sequence is CASSHPRGQGYTEAFF. CDR3 in DNA: TGCGCCAGCAGCCACCCTAGGGGACAGGGTTACACTGAAGCTTTCTTT.

This clone was seen a single time. V usage is TRBV6-5 and J usage is TRBJ1-3; D is unresolved. The CDR3 length is 14 residues. The V end lost 5 bases, the J end lost 2 bases, and 10 bases lay between the germline ends. CDR1 MNHEY and CDR2 SVGAGI come from the germline V gene. The CDR3 bases are TGTGCCAGCAGTCTCTTACGGACTGGAAACACCATATATTTT. It is translated as CASSLLRTGNTIYF.

This clone has only one observation. This rearrangement joins TRBV6-1 to TRBJ1-5; TRBD1 aligns across 9 bases. The trim removed 6 bases at V and 3 bases at J, leaving 6 bases unmatched. Germline V lookup: CDR1 MNHNS, CDR2 SASEGT. CDR3 size: 15 residues. CDR3 in amino acids: CASSSGQGNNQPQHF. For the CDR3, the DNA is TGTGCCAGCAGCTCGGGACAGGGAAACAATCAGCCCCAGCATTTT.

To note about this clone: One junction end does not reproduce the germline sequence, and a read error may be involved. The V gene is TRBV14, the J gene TRBJ1-1; D unclear. Germline V lookup: CDR1 SGHDN, CDR2 FVKESK. This CDR3 comprises 13 residues. For the CDR3, the DNA is TGTGCCAGCAGCCAAATCTGGCAGTCTCCAACTATCTTT. It yields the protein CASSQIWQSPTIF. Looking up the rest from reference TRBV14 and TRBJ1-1 gives the full variable domain: EAGVTQFPSHSVIEKGQTVTLRCDPISGHDNLYWYRRVMGKEIKFLLHFVKESKQDESGMPNNRFLAERTGGTYSTLKVQPAELEDSGVYFCASSQIWQSPTIFGQGTRLTVV.

The gene calls are TRBV6-6 and TRBJ1-2, with 10 bases matching TRBD1. Trimming removed 2 bases from V and 5 bases from J; junction bases left unmatched: 5. CDR1 and CDR2 from the germline V gene are MNHNY and SVGAGI (reference sequence). The CDR3 covers 15 residues. The CDR3 sequence is CASSYEGQGYYGYTF. CDR3 nucleotides: TGTGCCAGCAGTTACGAGGGACAGGGGTATTATGGCTACACCTTC.

The table lists this clone with a count of one. The rearrangement links TRBV28 to TRBJ1-3; 7 nucleotides agree with TRBD1. CDR1 and CDR2 from the germline V gene are MDHEN and SYDVKM. The CDR3 has 16 residues. Germline trimming cut 7 bases from V and 4 bases from J; bases unmatched to any gene: 13. CDR3 sequence reads: CASNLGGHLAGNTIYF. The CDR3 bases are TGTGCCAGCAATCTAGGGGGCCACTTAGCGGGAAACACCATATATTTT.

This clone has a single count. The chain carries TRBV7-9 and TRBJ1-1, with D maybe TRBD1 (5 bases). The CDR3 runs 15 residues. V dropped 0 bases and J dropped 5 bases, with 13 bases sitting between them. Germline CDR1 and CDR2: SEHNR and FQNEAQ (reference sequence). The CDR3 DNA sequence: TGTGCCAGCAGCTTAGCCGGGACGCGGGGAACTGAAGCTTTCTTT. Its protein is CASSLAGTRGTEAFF.

The rearrangement uses TRBV28 and TRBJ2-7, with unresolved D. The CDR3 is 13 residues long. Trimming pared 3 bases from V and 2 bases from J, leaving 8 bases between. The germline gives CDR1 MDHEN, CDR2 SYDVKM. CDR3 loop: CASSLNRPYEQYF. CDR3 in DNA: TGTGCCAGCAGTTTGAACAGACCCTACGAGCAGTACTTC. Full variable domain (rest looked up from reference TRBV28 and TRBJ2-7): DVKVTQSSRYLVKRTGEKVFLECVQDMDHENMFWYRQDPGLGLRLIYFSYDVKMKEKGDIPEGYSVSREKKERFSLILESASTNQTSMYLCASSLNRPYEQYFGPGTRLTVT.

The V gene is TRBV19, the J gene TRBJ1-6, with a possible D match to TRBD1 (6 bases). The CDR3 sequence is 15 residues long. Trimming left V 7 bases short and J 6 bases short, with 16 bases between. Germline CDR1 is LNHDA and CDR2 is SQIVND (reference sequence). The CDR3 here is CASTVGQGLNSPLHF. The CDR3 DNA reads as TGTGCCAGTACCGTTGGGCAGGGGCTTAATTCACCCCTCCACTTT.

The chain links TRBV5-1 to TRBJ2-1; 9 bases match TRBD1. The CDR3 length is 15 residues. The V gene end was trimmed by 4 bases and the J gene end by 2 bases; junction bases not matched to a gene: 4. CDR1 SGHRS and CDR2 YFSETQ come from the germline V gene. CDR3 protein: CASSPGTGTYNEQFF. The CDR3 DNA reads TGCGCCAGCAGCCCCGGGACAGGGACCTACAATGAGCAGTTCTTC.

This clone was detected a few times. This chain connects TRBV7-9 to TRBJ2-7, with unresolved D. The germline V gene encodes CDR1 SEHNR and CDR2 FQNEAQ (reference sequence). Trimming stripped 2 bases from V and 7 bases from J, with 15 bases between. The CDR3 consists of 14 residues. The CDR3 region is CASSLRPGLREQYF. The CDR3 bases are TGTGCCAGCAGCTTAAGGCCAGGCTTAAGGGAGCAGTACTTC. The variable domain in full, with the rest retrieved from reference TRBV7-9 and TRBJ2-7, is DTGVSQNPRHKITKRGQNVTFRCDPISEHNRLYWYRQTLGQGPEFLTYFQNEAQLEKSRLLSDRFSAERPKGSFSTLEIQRTEQGDSAMYLCASSLRPGLREQYFGPGTRLTVT.

This clone has more than one count but fewer than ten. This chain uses TRBV4-2 with TRBJ2-7; TRBD2 agrees at 8 bases. CDR1 and CDR2 (germline): LGHNA, YNFKEQ. V lost 4 bases and J lost 6; bases outside the gene matches: 14. CDR3 size: 16 residues. CDR3 amino acids: CASSLGAGTGGGEQYF. The DNA of the CDR3 is TGTGCCAGCAGCCTTGGGGCGGGGACGGGAGGGGGCGAGCAGTACTTC.